The 23 T cell receptor beta chains given below trace back to one sample, sequenced in a study of cytomegalovirus exposure and HLA in healthy donors. PCR primers comprised 60 Vbeta and 13 Jbeta primers. Sequencing used immunoSEQ multiplex PCR; TCRdb keeps in-frame clones, though not all of them. This table has 200,000 to 250,000 clones, about 85% appearing once. The specimen sequenced was PBMCs. The receptors derive from a girl aged 2-10 years in good health and CMV-seronegative.

As DNA, the CDR3 is TGTGCCAGCAGTCGGAGGTCCACAGATACGCAGTATTTT. It specifies CASSRRSTDTQYF. The chain uses TRBV21-1 and TRBJ2-3; TRBD2, the table's D call, lacks a check against the DNA. TRBV21-1 is tagged as a pseudogene. The CDR3 loop spans 13 amino acids.

The chain links TRBV29-1 to TRBJ1-2; D unclear. CDR3 size: 14 residues. Trimming left V 0 bases short and J 8 bases short, with 16 bases between. The V gene's germline CDR1 is SQVTM and CDR2 ANQGSEA. Here the CDR3 DNA reads TGCAGCGTTGAAGATCGCAGGTTTTTGGAAGGCTACACCTTC. The encoded protein is CSVEDRRFLEGYTF.

The V and J genes are TRBV6-1 and TRBJ1-2; 11 positions agree with TRBD1. J was trimmed by 6 bases and V by 5 bases; bases with no gene match: 8. This CDR3 spans 15 amino acids. Germline V gives CDR1 MNHNS, CDR2 SASEGT. CDR3 DNA: TGTGCCAGCAGTTTTTTTGAGGACAGGGGGCATGGCTACACCTTC. Amino acids: CASSFFEDRGHGYTF.

The V and J genes are TRBV2 and TRBJ1-2; D is perhaps TRBD1 (6 bases). V was cut by 6 bases and J by 3 bases, with 11 bases left in between. This CDR3 is 13 amino acids long. In germline, CDR1 is SNHLY, CDR2 FYNNEI. CDR3 loop: CASRDSGDYGYTF. CDR3 nucleotide sequence: TGTGCCAGCAGGGACAGCGGGGACTATGGCTACACCTTC.

To note about this clone: At one end the junction does not follow the germline gene, possibly because of a read error. The rearrangement links TRBV6-5 to TRBJ2-7; D is possibly TRBD1 (6 bases). CDR1 and CDR2 (germline): MNHEY, SVGAGI. CDR3 size: 12 residues. Written as DNA, the CDR3 is TGTGCCAGCAGCACAGGACAGTACGTGCAGTACTTC. Protein product: CASSTGQYVQYF.

The chain carries TRBV5-1 and TRBJ2-5; weak D call: TRBD1 (6 bases). The germline CDR1 and CDR2 sequences are SGHRS and YFSETQ. Trimming shortened V by 10 bases and J by 4 bases, and 23 bases separated the two germline ends. This CDR3 comprises 15 residues. CDR3 sequence: CAGPNREYCRETQYF. CDR3 coding DNA: TGCGCCGGGCCAAACAGGGAATATTGTAGAGAGACCCAGTACTTC.

The chain joins TRBV11-3 to TRBJ2-3, with 10 bases matching TRBD2. The germline CDR1 and CDR2 sequences are SGHNT and YENEEA. The CDR3 length is 15 residues. V lost 5 bases to trimming and J lost 1 base; unmatched junction nucleotides: 3. The CDR3 coding sequence is TGTGCCAGCAGCCCCGGGACTAGCGGCACAGATACGCAGTATTTT. Translation: CASSPGTSGTDTQYF.

Points on this clone: The sample contains more than one DNA sequence encoding this CDR3. CDR3 sequence reads: CASSQGLGQGGWEQFF. CDR3 nucleotide sequence: TGCGCCAGCAGCCAAGGTCTGGGACAAGGGGGATGGGAGCAGTTCTTC. J is TRBJ2-1 and V is TRBV4-1, with TRBD1 as a possible D gene (6 bases). The V gene lost 1 base and the J gene lost 10 bases, with 20 bases spanning the gap. The CDR3 has 16 residues. Germline lookup yields CDR1 MGHRA and CDR2 YSYEKL.

The V and J genes are TRBV27 and TRBJ2-7, with a possible D match to TRBD1 (6 bases). V gave up 4 bases and J gave up 3 bases, with 16 bases separating them. CDR1 is MNHEY, CDR2 SMNVEV, per germline (reference sequence). CDR3 length: 15 residues. DNA of the CDR3: TGTGCCAGCAGTTCGTATCAGGGCAGGGGCTACGAGCAGTACTTC. Translating gives CASSSYQGRGYEQYF.

This clone was seen only a few times. The chain carries TRBV10-2 and TRBJ2-7, with 9 nucleotides matching TRBD2. With 2 bases clipped from V and 5 bases from J, the junction kept 7 bases outside the gene matches. Germline lookup yields CDR1 WSHSY and CDR2 SAAADI. This CDR3 has 15 amino acids. CDR3 residues: CASSELRGGSDEQYF. The CDR3 nucleotides read TGCGCCAGCAGTGAGCTGCGGGGGGGCAGCGACGAGCAGTACTTC.

This clone appeared a single time. CDR3 in amino acids: CASSFTRNTGELFF. The CDR3 DNA reads as TGTGCCAGCAGCTTCACCAGAAACACCGGGGAGCTGTTTTTT. The chain carries TRBV7-6 and TRBJ2-2; no clear D. The CDR3 spans 14 residues. CDR1 is SGHVS and CDR2 is FNYEAQ in the germline V gene. V was trimmed by 3 bases and J by 2 bases, leaving 7 bases between them.

The CDR3 loop is CASSLAGDRAYF. The CDR3 DNA reads as TGCGCCAGCAGCTTGGCCGGGGACAGGGCTTATTTT. The V gene is TRBV5-1, the J gene TRBJ1-3; TRBD1 matches 9 bases. CDR1 is SGHRS and CDR2 is YFSETQ in the germline V gene. Trimming cost V 0 bases and J 16 bases; bases outside gene matches: 5. CDR3 length: 12 residues. The full variable domain, rest sourced from reference TRBV5-1 and TRBJ1-3, is KAGVTQTPRYLIKTRGQQVTLSCSPISGHRSVSWYQQTPGQGLQFLFEYFSETQRNKGNFPGRFSGRQFSNSRSEMNVSTLELGDSALYLCASSLAGDRAYFGEGSWLTVV.

The chain has TRBV5-1 and TRBJ2-3; TRBD2 is a possible D gene (6 bases). This CDR3 spans 16 amino acids. Trimming removed 4 bases from V and 4 bases from J, with 19 bases in between. Germline assignment: CDR1 SGHRS and CDR2 YFSETQ. CDR3 amino acids: CASSTLARAGADTQYF. CDR3 DNA sequence: TGCGCCAGCAGCACACTAGCTCGGGCCGGTGCAGATACGCAGTATTTT.

V usage is TRBV12-5 and J usage is TRBJ2-7, with D tentatively TRBD1 (5 bases). The length of the CDR3 is 14 residues. The V gene's germline CDR1 is LGHNT and CDR2 FRNRAP. V lost 6 bases and J lost 2, with 14 bases in between. The CDR3 region is CASGTTQGPYEQYF. CDR3 DNA: TGTGCTAGTGGCACCACTCAGGGCCCCTACGAGCAGTACTTC.

This chain connects TRBV30 to TRBJ1-4; 10 nucleotides line up with TRBD1. This CDR3 has 14 amino acids. V lost 5 bases to trimming and J lost 6 bases; unmatched junction nucleotides: 6. Germline CDR1 reads GTSNPN; CDR2 reads SVGIG (reference sequence). The CDR3 nucleotides are TGTGCCTGGGAGGGACAGGGGCCTTATGAAAAACTGTTTTTT. Translated: CAWEGQGPYEKLFF.

The CDR3 DNA is TGTGCCAGCAGCTTAGCCTACGGGACAGCCTCCTATGGCTACACCTTC. It is translated as CASSLAYGTASYGYTF. V is TRBV7-2 and J is TRBJ1-2; TRBD1 aligns across 7 bases. With 0 bases clipped from V and 4 bases from J, the junction kept 8 bases outside the gene matches. Germline CDR1 is SGHTA and CDR2 is FQGNSA. There are 16 residues in the CDR3.

V usage is TRBV7-2 and J usage is TRBJ2-5; 10 positions agree with TRBD2. Germline assignment: CDR1 SGHTA and CDR2 FQGNSA. This CDR3 has 17 amino acids. Trimming took 3 bases from V and 3 from J; bases not matched to a gene: 10. CDR3 bases: TGTGCCAGCAGCTTCCGCTCGTTTAGCGGGGGGAAAGAGACCCAGTACTTC. This codes for CASSFRSFSGGKETQYF. The full variable domain, rest sourced from reference TRBV7-2 and TRBJ2-5, is GAGVSQSPSNKVTEKGKDVELRCDPISGHTALYWYRQSLGQGLEFLIYFQGNSAPDKSGLPSDRFSAERTGGSVSTLTIQRTQQEDSAVYLCASSFRSFSGGKETQYFGPGTRLLVL.

This sequence joins TRBV11-2 and TRBJ1-5; D unclear. The germline gives CDR1 SGHAT, CDR2 FQNNGV. There are 14 residues in the CDR3. Trimming took 1 base from V and 4 from J, leaving 8 bases between them. The CDR3 coding sequence is TGTGCCAGCAGCTTAGTGGGAGGGAATCAGCCCCAGCATTTT. This sequence encodes CASSLVGGNQPQHF.

The rearrangement uses TRBV4-1 and TRBJ2-7; a weak D match, TRBD2 (6 bases). Germline loops: CDR1 MGHRA, CDR2 YSYEKL. The CDR3 extends over 14 amino acids. Trimming shortened V by 4 bases and J by 4 bases, and 14 bases separated the two germline ends. DNA for the CDR3: TGCGCCAGCAGCCCCGGGACTTTTCCTTACGAGCAGTACTTC. Residues: CASSPGTFPYEQYF.

Concerning this clone itself: The junction departs from germline at one end; a sequencing error may be responsible. The same CDR3 arises from other DNA sequences in this sample as well. V and J are TRBV5-4 and TRBJ1-1, with D possibly matching TRBD1 (5 bases). Per the germline V gene, CDR1 is SGHNT and CDR2 is YYREEE (reference sequence). The CDR3 consists of 13 residues. DNA for the CDR3: TGTGCCAGCAGCTTGGCCAGTACAGGTGAAGCCTTCTTT. It specifies CASSLASTGEAFF.

This clone came up a few times. The chain combines TRBV4-1 with TRBJ2-3, with D perhaps matching TRBD2 (5 bases). The CDR3 has 18 amino acids. The germline gives CDR1 MGHRA, CDR2 YSYEKL. V was cut by 0 bases and J by 2 bases, with 18 bases left in between. Written as DNA, the CDR3 is TGCGCCAGCAGCCAAGAAACAAGGGTAGCGTATCTCACAGATACGCAGTATTTT. This translates into CASSQETRVAYLTDTQYF.

This rearrangement joins TRBV10-2 to TRBJ2-3; TRBD2 matches at 12 bases. The CDR3 is made up of 19 amino acids. In germline, CDR1 is WSHSY, CDR2 SAAADI. The junction had 13 bases not matched to a gene; V was cut back by 0 bases and J by 6 bases. In nucleotides, the CDR3 is TGCGCCAGCAGTGAGTCTTTGACTAGCGGGAGCCACTTTAGGGATACGCAGTATTTT. It yields the protein CASSESLTSGSHFRDTQYF.

The gene calls are TRBV6-5 and TRBJ2-7, with D maybe TRBD1 (6 bases). Germline values: CDR1 MNHEY, CDR2 SVGAGI. V lost 6 bases and J lost 1, with 13 bases in between. This CDR3 has 14 residues. Written as DNA, the CDR3 is TGTGCCAGCAGCGTCCAGGGGTCGTCCTACGAGCAGTACTTC. Translation gives CASSVQGSSYEQYF.